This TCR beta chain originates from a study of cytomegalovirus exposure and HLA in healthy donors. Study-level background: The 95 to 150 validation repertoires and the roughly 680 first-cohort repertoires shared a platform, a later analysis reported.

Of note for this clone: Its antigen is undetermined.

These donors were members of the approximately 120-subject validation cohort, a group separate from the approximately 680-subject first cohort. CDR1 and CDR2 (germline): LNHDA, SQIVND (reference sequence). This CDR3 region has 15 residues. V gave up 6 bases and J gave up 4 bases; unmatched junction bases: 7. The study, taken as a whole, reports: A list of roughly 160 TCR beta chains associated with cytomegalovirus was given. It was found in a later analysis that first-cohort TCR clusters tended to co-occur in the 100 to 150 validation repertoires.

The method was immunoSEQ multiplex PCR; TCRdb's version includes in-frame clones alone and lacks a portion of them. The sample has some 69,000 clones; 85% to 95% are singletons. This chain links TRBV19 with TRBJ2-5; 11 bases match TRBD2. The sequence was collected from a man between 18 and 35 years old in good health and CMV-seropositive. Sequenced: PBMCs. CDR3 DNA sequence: TGTGCCAGTAGCGCCGTAGCGGGAGGGCCAGAGACCCAGTACTTC. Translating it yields CASSAVAGGPETQYF.